A single sample is the source of the 10 T cell receptor beta chains below, sequenced in a study of blood T cell repertoires in COVID-19. TCRdb's table, derived via immunoSEQ multiplex PCR, lists solely in-frame clones and lacks some. Of 150,000 to 190,000 clones in the sample, about 86% are singletons; the top ten hold 7.3%. Input material: PBMCs or T cells enriched from blood (not recorded which). These receptors came from a man aged 45-65 years who had recovered from COVID-19.

This sequence joins TRBV12-5 and TRBJ1-5, with 9 bases matching TRBD1. Germline V gene data show CDR1 as LGHNT and CDR2 as FRNRAP. This CDR3 has 15 residues. The junction had 7 bases not matched to a gene; V was cut back by 4 bases and J by 6 bases. In DNA, the CDR3 is TGTGCTAGTGGTTCCGGGACAGGGAGGGGTCAGCCCCAGCATTTT. It translates to CASGSGTGRGQPQHF.

This sequence joins TRBV18 and TRBJ1-4; D gene uncertain. V lost 2 bases and J lost 4, with 5 bases in between. The CDR3 has 13 amino acids. Germline loops: CDR1 KGHSH, CDR2 LQKENI. The chain's CDR3 is CASSPRLNEKLFF. CDR3 in DNA: TGTGCCAGCTCACCAAGACTTAATGAAAAACTGTTTTTT.

The chain is built from TRBV5-4 and TRBJ2-3; tentatively, D is TRBD1 (5 bases). Germline lookup yields CDR1 SGHNT and CDR2 YYREEE (reference sequence). CDR3 length: 15 amino acids. V dropped 0 bases and J dropped 7 bases, with 15 bases sitting between them. Here the CDR3 reads CASSLELAPGNTQYF. The CDR3 nucleotides are TGTGCCAGCAGCTTGGAATTGGCCCCAGGGAATACGCAGTATTTT.

The chain recombines TRBV7-9 with TRBJ2-7, with TRBD2 as a possible D gene (7 bases). Germline lookup yields CDR1 SEHNR and CDR2 FQNEAQ (reference sequence). Deletions cut 5 bases from V and 1 base from J, with 15 bases between. This CDR3 has 15 residues. Here the CDR3 DNA reads TGTGCCAGCAGCACCGAGGGAGGGGGGTCCTACGAGCAGTACTTC. The encoded protein is CASSTEGGGSYEQYF.

This clone was counted once. The chain carries TRBV5-1 and TRBJ2-1; 13 bases are shared with TRBD2. Germline values: CDR1 SGHRS, CDR2 YFSETQ. CDR3 length: 19 amino acids. The V segment lost 0 bases and the J segment 2 bases; nucleotides outside the gene matches: 8. The CDR3 coding sequence is TGCGCCAGCAGCTTGGCCCCGACTAGCGGGGGGCGACCCTACAATGAGCAGTTCTTC. This codes for CASSLAPTSGGRPYNEQFF.

The rearrangement uses TRBV6-5 and TRBJ2-7, with 9 positions matching TRBD1. This CDR3 comprises 14 residues. Looked up from germline, CDR1 is MNHEY and CDR2 is SVGAGI. J lost 2 bases, V lost 5 bases, and 4 bases had no gene match. The CDR3 region is CASSPRQGAYEQYF. CDR3 nucleotides: TGTGCCAGCAGTCCCCGACAGGGGGCCTACGAGCAGTACTTC.

This chain uses TRBV20-1 with TRBJ2-3; 8 bases fit TRBD2. This CDR3 comprises 15 residues. Unmatched junction bases numbered 13, after V lost 3 bases and J lost 8 bases. The germline V gene has CDR1 DFQATT and CDR2 SNEGSKA (reference sequence). The DNA of the CDR3 is TGCAGTGCTAGTTTTAAGCCCGGGGGGGCGGGTACGCAGTATTTT. Protein sequence: CSASFKPGGAGTQYF.

J is TRBJ1-2 and V is TRBV15; 12 nucleotides agree with TRBD1. This CDR3 is built from 16 residues. Germline V gene sequence: CDR1 LNHNV, CDR2 YYDKDF (reference sequence). V lost 1 base to trimming and J lost 6 bases; unmatched junction nucleotides: 6. The CDR3 loop is CATSRARGQGADGYTF. CDR3 sequence (DNA): TGTGCCACCAGCAGAGCCAGGGGACAGGGGGCGGATGGCTACACCTTC.

V and J are TRBV19 and TRBJ2-5; TRBD1 matches at 10 bases. The CDR3 has 17 residues. V shed 3 bases and J 1 base; nucleotides not matched to a gene: 8. Germline assignment: CDR1 LNHDA and CDR2 SQIVND (reference sequence). CDR3 nucleotides: TGTGCCAGTAGTATGGGGGGACAGGGGCCCTTCCAAGAGACCCAGTACTTC. Amino acids: CASSMGGQGPFQETQYF.

This clone was recorded a few times. The J gene is TRBJ1-2, the V gene TRBV4-2; maybe TRBD1 (6 bases). CDR1 and CDR2 (germline): LGHNA, YNFKEQ. The CDR3 runs to 15 residues. Trimming stripped 2 bases from V and 4 bases from J, with 14 bases between. CDR3 sequence reads: CASSQPEGGGYGYTF. The CDR3 coding sequence is TGTGCCAGCAGCCAACCTGAAGGGGGTGGCTATGGCTACACCTTC.